This TCR beta chain was observed in a study of blood T cells in healthy people across ages. The sample holds a few counts of this clonotype. A J-beta primer mix and a sample-barcoded 5' primer were used in a second PCR of roughly 6 to 11 cycles. TCRdb redid the calling of the 5' RACE reads with MiXCR, one entry per CDR3 protein. The sample yields over 1,200,000 distinct CDR3 sequences, 55% to 75% seen once. Trimming took off 0 bases at V and 2 bases at J, with 14 bases between the two ends. The CDR3 is 17 amino acids. The germline V gene encodes CDR1 MGHRA and CDR2 YSYEKL. The receptor was isolated from a man younger than 35 in good health. The chain joins TRBV4-1 to TRBJ2-1; D gene uncertain. The material sequenced was blood. The CDR3 here is CASSQEGPGRTYNEQFF. The CDR3 DNA sequence: TGCGCCAGCAGCCAAGAAGGACCGGGTCGGACCTACAATGAGCAGTTCTTC.